This T cell receptor (beta chain) is from a study of blood T cell repertoires in COVID-19. The wider study: Nucleic acid was either cDNA or gDNA, and it came from T cells, B-cell-depleted T cells, or PBMCs.

Enrolled during active infection, Seattle patients were then followed longitudinally. Only in-frame clones appear in the TCRdb table, and some are missing; sequencing was by immunoSEQ multiplex PCR. The table shows approximately 500,000 clones, with roughly 89% occurring only once. The source material was peripheral blood. The sequence was obtained from a man aged 18 to 29 with COVID-19, enrolled during active disease.

CDR3 in DNA: TGTGCCAGCAGCCAAGATCCGGGACTAGCGGGAGGTCGAAGAGAGACCCAGTACTTC. It specifies CASSQDPGLAGGRRETQYF. The chain has TRBV4-2 and TRBJ2-5; TRBD2 matches 15 bases. The CDR3 spans 19 residues. The junction had 9 bases not matched to a gene; V was cut back by 0 bases and J by 4 bases. CDR1 is LGHNA, CDR2 YNFKEQ, per germline.